A selection of T cell receptor beta chains follows, all from one sample in a study of blood T cells in healthy people across ages. TCRdb redid the calling of the 5' RACE reads with MiXCR, one entry per CDR3 protein. This table has about 1.7 million distinct CDR3 sequences, about 30% appearing once. Sequencing input: blood. The receptor source for this set is a woman aged 25 to 39 in good health. The CDR3 runs from the conserved cysteine through the conserved F or W. D genes are given only for firm matches. Not all rows give a size; the values are once, few, many and, for expanded clones, a class.

V: TRBV6-1
D: TRBD1
size: once
J: TRBJ2-1
DNA: TGTGCCAGCCCCCGGGACAGCTACAATGAGCAGTTCTTC
CDR3: CASPRDSYNEQFF

V: TRBV7-9
D: -
size: -
J: TRBJ2-3
DNA: TGTGCCAGCAGCTTATGGCTGTTGGTGGCAGATACGCAGTATTTT
CDR3: CASSLWLLVADTQYF

V: TRBV7-9
D: TRBD2
size: -
J: TRBJ2-3
DNA: TGTGCCAGCAGCCCGCCGCCCCGACTAGCGGGGAGCACAGATACGCAGTATTTT
CDR3: CASSPPPRLAGSTDTQYF

V: TRBV4-2
D: TRBD2
size: many
J: TRBJ2-3
DNA: TGTGCCAGCAGCCAAGAGGGCGGGGGTACAGATACGCAGTATTTT
CDR3: CASSQEGGGTDTQYF

V: TRBV5-1
D: -
size: -
J: TRBJ2-7
DNA: TGCGCCAGCAGCTCGGAGGACGGAACCTACGAGCAGTACTTC
CDR3: CASSSEDGTYEQYF

V: TRBV20-1
D: -
size: -
J: TRBJ2-7
DNA: TGCAGTGCTAGCCCGGGACCCAAGCTCTACGAGCAGTACTTC
CDR3: CSASPGPKLYEQYF

V: TRBV5-4
D: -
size: -
J: TRBJ1-1
DNA: TGTGCCAGCAGCTCGAGGGACCGATACACTGAAGCTTTCTTT
CDR3: CASSSRDRYTEAFF

V: TRBV7-9
D: TRBD1
size: -
J: TRBJ2-6
DNA: TGTGCCAGCAGCTTAGAAGGACAGGTGATCTCTGGGGCCAACGTCCTGACTTTC
CDR3: CASSLEGQVISGANVLTF

V: TRBV28
D: -
size: once
J: TRBJ2-2
DNA: TGTGCCAGCAGTCCCTACGGGACAAAGAACACCGGGGAGCTGTTTTTT
CDR3: CASSPYGTKNTGELFF

V: TRBV20-1
D: -
size: -
J: TRBJ1-4
DNA: TGCAGTGCTAGCAGGGATAATGAAAAACTGTTTTTT
CDR3: CSASRDNEKLFF

V: TRBV4-1
D: -
size: -
J: TRBJ1-2
DNA: TGCGCCAGCAGCCAAGAACACGGGGGAGGCTATGGCTACACCTTC
CDR3: CASSQEHGGGYGYTF

V: TRBV2
D: TRBD2
size: -
J: TRBJ2-1
DNA: TGTGCCAGCTTTGCCAGCGGGATAGGTTATGAGCAGTTCTTC
CDR3: CASFASGIGYEQFF

V: TRBV12-3/TRBV12-4
D: -
size: few
J: TRBJ2-5
DNA: TGTGCCAGCAGTTTCACCAGGGTTGCGGAGACCCAGTACTTC
CDR3: CASSFTRVAETQYF

V: TRBV5-1
D: -
size: many
J: TRBJ2-7
DNA: TGCGCCAGCAGCCGGGGGACCAACTACGAGCAGTACTTC
CDR3: CASSRGTNYEQYF

V: TRBV6-2/TRBV6-3
D: TRBD2
size: -
J: TRBJ2-7
DNA: TGTGCCAGCAGTGCGCGGGAGAGGAATTTCTACGAGCAGTACTTC
CDR3: CASSARERNFYEQYF

V: TRBV29-1
D: -
size: -
J: TRBJ2-6
DNA: TGCAGCGCCCTGTGGAGTACAAGCCCCTCTGGGGCCAACGTCCGGACTTTC
CDR3: CSALWSTSPSGANVRTF

V: TRBV5-1
D: -
size: few
J: TRBJ2-1
DNA: TGCGCCAGCAGCTTGGCGGGCCAGACCAGCGTACCACAATACAATGAGCAGTTCTTC
CDR3: CASSLAGQTSVPQYNEQFF

V: TRBV27
D: -
size: -
J: TRBJ2-1
DNA: TGTGCCAGCAGGCCCTCCTCTTCAGGGATATCCTACAATGAGCAGTTCTTC
CDR3: CASRPSSSGISYNEQFF

V: TRBV9
D: -
size: -
J: TRBJ2-2
DNA: TGTGCCAGCAGCCCACCTCCCGCCGGGGAGCTGTTTTTT
CDR3: CASSPPPAGELFF

V: TRBV15
D: -
size: many
J: TRBJ2-4
DNA: TGTGCCACCAAGTCGAGGGGGGGCAGAGCCAAAAACATTCAGTACTTC
CDR3: CATKSRGGRAKNIQYF

V: TRBV7-2
D: -
size: -
J: TRBJ2-6
DNA: TGTGCCAGCAGCTTAGTTTCGAGAGGGGGGATTGGGGCCAACGTCCTGACTTTC
CDR3: CASSLVSRGGIGANVLTF

V: TRBV20-1
D: -
size: many
J: TRBJ1-1
DNA: TGCAGTGCTAGTTCAGGGTTTGAGTTGAACACTGAAGCTTTCTTT
CDR3: CSASSGFELNTEAFF

V: TRBV7-2
D: TRBD1
size: many
J: TRBJ1-2
DNA: TGTGCCAGCATCCCGACAGGGGTCTATGGCTACACCTTC
CDR3: CASIPTGVYGYTF

V: TRBV5-1
D: -
size: -
J: TRBJ1-1
DNA: TGCGCCAGCAGCTCCTACGGGGAGATGAACACTGAAGCTTTCTTT
CDR3: CASSSYGEMNTEAFF

V: TRBV5-1
D: TRBD2
size: many
J: TRBJ2-1
DNA: TGCGCCAGCAGCTTGTCTAGCGGATACTCCTACAATGAGCAGTTCTTC
CDR3: CASSLSSGYSYNEQFF

V: TRBV20-1
D: -
size: few
J: TRBJ1-1
DNA: TGCAGTGCTCCGGGACCGACTAGAACTGAAGCTTTCTTT
CDR3: CSAPGPTRTEAFF

V: TRBV7-9
D: -
size: few
J: TRBJ2-3
DNA: TGTGCCAGCAGCTTACTCGCTAACTCAAACACACAAGATACGCAGTATTTT
CDR3: CASSLLANSNTQDTQYF

V: TRBV7-9
D: -
size: -
J: TRBJ1-2
DNA: TGTGCCAGCAGCTTAGCTGCAGGGGTCTCTGGCTACACCTTC
CDR3: CASSLAAGVSGYTF

V: TRBV2
D: TRBD2
size: -
J: TRBJ2-5
DNA: TGTGTCAGCAGTGAAAAGCGGGGGCACCAAGAGACCCAGTACTTC
CDR3: CVSSEKRGHQETQYF

V: TRBV3-1
D: -
size: many
J: TRBJ2-5
DNA: TGTGCCAGCAGCCGACAGGCAGAGACCCAGTACTTC
CDR3: CASSRQAETQYF

V: TRBV18
D: -
size: few
J: TRBJ2-7
DNA: TGTGCCAGCTCACCAGGGGACCCGAGCTCCTACGAGCAGTACTTC
CDR3: CASSPGDPSSYEQYF

V: TRBV29-1
D: -
size: -
J: TRBJ1-1
DNA: TGCAGCGTTGGATGGGCGCGGGGGACTGAAGCTTTCTTT
CDR3: CSVGWARGTEAFF

V: TRBV7-3
D: TRBD1
size: -
J: TRBJ1-6
DNA: TGTGCCGGCAGCTTATCGGGACAGGGGACTAATTCACCCCTCCACTTT
CDR3: CAGSLSGQGTNSPLHF

V: TRBV6-2/TRBV6-3
D: TRBD2
size: -
J: TRBJ2-3
DNA: TGTGCCACCCACGGGGGGGAAACGCAGTATTTT
CDR3: CATHGGETQYF

V: TRBV6-6
D: TRBD2
size: few
J: TRBJ2-1
DNA: TGTGCCAGCAGCCCATCGAAAGCGGGAGGGGAGGAGCAGTTCTTC
CDR3: CASSPSKAGGEEQFF

V: TRBV12-3/TRBV12-4
D: -
size: many
J: TRBJ1-2
DNA: TGTGCCAGCAGTTTTGACAGTCTCCTCTATGGCTACACCTTC
CDR3: CASSFDSLLYGYTF

V: TRBV12-3/TRBV12-4
D: -
size: -
J: TRBJ1-2
DNA: TGTGCCAGCAGTTTATCCGCAGGGCTAAACTATGGCTACACCTTC
CDR3: CASSLSAGLNYGYTF

V: TRBV7-7
D: -
size: -
J: TRBJ2-1
DNA: TGTGCCAGCAGCTTATCGACCAGCCCGAATGAGCAGTTCTTC
CDR3: CASSLSTSPNEQFF

V: TRBV2
D: -
size: -
J: TRBJ1-4
DNA: TGTGCCAGCGGGGGCTCCCCCGGCGAAAAACTGTTTTTT
CDR3: CASGGSPGEKLFF

V: TRBV2
D: -
size: -
J: TRBJ1-1
DNA: TGTGCCAGCAGTGAATATGAGGGGACTGAAGCTTTCTTT
CDR3: CASSEYEGTEAFF

V: TRBV7-9
D: -
size: -
J: TRBJ2-5
DNA: TGTGCCAGCAGCTCGGGGGCAGAACAAGAGACCCAGTACTTC
CDR3: CASSSGAEQETQYF

V: TRBV5-1
D: -
size: -
J: TRBJ1-1
DNA: TGCGCCAGCAGCTTGGAGGGCCCGGGGGCTGAAGCTTTCTTT
CDR3: CASSLEGPGAEAFF

V: TRBV7-6
D: -
size: -
J: TRBJ2-3
DNA: TGTGCCAGCAGCCATGTGGGGGGGCCTTCGCAGTATTTT
CDR3: CASSHVGGPSQYF

V: TRBV2
D: -
size: -
J: TRBJ1-4
DNA: TGTGCCAGCGAAAAAACCCGAGAAAAACTGTTTTTT
CDR3: CASEKTREKLFF

V: TRBV24-1
D: -
size: -
J: TRBJ2-2
DNA: TGTGCCACCAGTGATTTGCAAAACACCGGGGAGCTGTTTTTT
CDR3: CATSDLQNTGELFF

V: TRBV3-1
D: -
size: -
J: TRBJ2-3
DNA: TGTGCCAGCAGCGTTGCTCTTGGGCCAGATACGCAGTATTTT
CDR3: CASSVALGPDTQYF

V: TRBV5-1
D: -
size: many
J: TRBJ2-6
DNA: TGCGCCAGCAGCTTGGGTGGGGACTCTGGGGCCAACGTCCTGACTTTC
CDR3: CASSLGGDSGANVLTF

V: TRBV4-3
D: -
size: many
J: TRBJ2-5
DNA: TGCGCCAGCAGCCAAGCCCGGGGGAGCGGACCGACCCAGTACTTC
CDR3: CASSQARGSGPTQYF

V: TRBV5-1
D: -
size: many
J: TRBJ2-1
DNA: TGCGCCAGCAGCTTGGGAGGACAGAGCAAGCAGTTCTTC
CDR3: CASSLGGQSKQFF

V: TRBV4-3
D: -
size: -
J: TRBJ2-5
DNA: TGCGCCAGCAGCCAAGAAGCCAGCCCCAAAGGAGAGACCCAGTACTTC
CDR3: CASSQEASPKGETQYF

V: TRBV24-1
D: TRBD1
size: -
J: TRBJ2-6
DNA: TGTGCCACCAGTGATTCTCAGGGACAGGCTCCCACCTCCAACTCTGGGGCCAACGTCCTGACTTTC
CDR3: CATSDSQGQAPTSNSGANVLTF

V: TRBV11-2
D: -
size: few
J: TRBJ2-3
DNA: TGTGCCAGCAGCTTGAAGCTCAGCACAGATACGCAGTATTTT
CDR3: CASSLKLSTDTQYF

V: TRBV20-1
D: -
size: few
J: TRBJ2-3
DNA: TGCAGTGCTAGAGATTGGAGCGCCCCAGATACGCAGTATTTT
CDR3: CSARDWSAPDTQYF